These 8 T cell receptor beta chains were sequenced from one sample in a study of cytomegalovirus exposure and HLA in healthy donors. It was with 60 Vbeta and 13 Jbeta primers that the PCR ran. Sequenced by immunoSEQ multiplex PCR; TCRdb stores in-frame clones only, minus some. This sample has under 170,000 clones, with approximately 79% found just once. Sequencing was carried out using PBMCs. The receptor set was obtained from a middle-aged man in good health and CMV-seropositive.

A single count supports this clone. CDR3 DNA sequence: TGCGCCAGCAGCTTAGGGGGCTTTGAGACCCAGTACTTC. Translated, it gives CASSLGGFETQYF. J is TRBJ2-5 and V is TRBV5-1; 7 positions agree with TRBD1. The ends lost 2 bases at V and 5 bases at J; junction bases unmatched: 3. Germline CDR1 reads SGHRS; CDR2 reads YFSETQ. This CDR3 is 13 amino acids long.

There are a few counts of this clone. The chain uses TRBV27 and TRBJ1-2, with D perhaps matching TRBD1 (5 bases). V lost 6 bases to trimming and J lost 8 bases, with 16 bases between them. CDR3 size: 13 residues. The germline CDR1 and CDR2 sequences are MNHEY and SMNVEV (reference sequence). The CDR3 protein is CASSQGRVFGYTF. The DNA of the CDR3 is TGTGCCAGCAGCCAGGGTCGAGTTTTCGGCTACACCTTC.

V usage is TRBV13 and J usage is TRBJ2-1, with D maybe TRBD1 (5 bases). Trimming shortened V by 5 bases and J by 12 bases, and 8 bases separated the two germline ends. The CDR3 is 10 residues long. Germline CDR1 PRHDT, CDR2 FYEKMQ (reference sequence). This CDR3 reads CASSGQGQFF. The CDR3 coding sequence is TGTGCCAGCAGCGGGCAGGGGCAGTTCTTC.

Written as DNA, the CDR3 is TGTGCCAGCAGTTTAACCAGTACCCCGGGGGGCAATGAGCAGTTCTTC. Residues: CASSLTSTPGGNEQFF. This chain links TRBV28 with TRBJ2-1; 7 bases are shared with TRBD2. The CDR3 sequence is 16 residues long. The germline gives CDR1 MDHEN, CDR2 SYDVKM. V lost 2 bases, J lost 6 bases, and 10 bases stayed unmatched.

This rearrangement joins TRBV6-5 to TRBJ2-7; the match to TRBD1 covers 9 bases. Germline V gene data show CDR1 as MNHEY and CDR2 as SVGAGI. The CDR3 has 15 amino acids. Trimming cost V 0 bases and J 2 bases; bases outside gene matches: 2. The CDR3 DNA follows: TGTGCCAGCAGTTACTCGGGACAGGGTGCCTACGAGCAGTACTTC. It is translated as CASSYSGQGAYEQYF.

This rearrangement joins TRBV2 to TRBJ2-5, with TRBD2 matching 10 bases. The tail of the sequence fits TRBJ2-7 better, so the J call may be wrong. CDR1 and CDR2 (germline): SNHLY, FYNNEI. The CDR3 consists of 15 residues. CDR3 sequence: CASSPTSGLSYEQYF. The CDR3 DNA reads TGTGCCAGCAGTCCGACTAGCGGGCTCTCCTACGAGCAGTACTTC.

This clone appeared a single time. The chain links TRBV27 to TRBJ2-3; D is undetermined. Trimming left V 1 base short and J 14 bases short, with 16 bases between. Germline V lookup: CDR1 MNHEY, CDR2 SMNVEV (reference sequence). This CDR3 region has 13 residues. Here the CDR3 reads CASSLLGLTHPYF. In DNA, the CDR3 is TGTGCCAGCAGTTTATTAGGTCTGACTCATCCGTATTTT.

The chain uses TRBV29-1 and TRBJ1-3; D perhaps matches TRBD1 (5 bases). V gave up 7 bases and J gave up 3 bases, with 10 bases separating them. The CDR3 loop spans 12 amino acids. Germline V gives CDR1 SQVTM, CDR2 ANQGSEA. The CDR3 is CSAEDNGNTIYF. The CDR3 bases are TGCAGCGCAGAGGACAATGGAAACACCATATATTTT. Supplemented by reference TRBV29-1 and TRBJ1-3, the full variable domain reads SAVISQKPSRDICQRGTSLTIQCQVDSQVTMMFWYRQQPGQSLTLIATANQGSEATYESGFVIDKFPISRPNLTFSTLTVSNMSPEDSSIYLCSAEDNGNTIYFGEGSWLTVV.